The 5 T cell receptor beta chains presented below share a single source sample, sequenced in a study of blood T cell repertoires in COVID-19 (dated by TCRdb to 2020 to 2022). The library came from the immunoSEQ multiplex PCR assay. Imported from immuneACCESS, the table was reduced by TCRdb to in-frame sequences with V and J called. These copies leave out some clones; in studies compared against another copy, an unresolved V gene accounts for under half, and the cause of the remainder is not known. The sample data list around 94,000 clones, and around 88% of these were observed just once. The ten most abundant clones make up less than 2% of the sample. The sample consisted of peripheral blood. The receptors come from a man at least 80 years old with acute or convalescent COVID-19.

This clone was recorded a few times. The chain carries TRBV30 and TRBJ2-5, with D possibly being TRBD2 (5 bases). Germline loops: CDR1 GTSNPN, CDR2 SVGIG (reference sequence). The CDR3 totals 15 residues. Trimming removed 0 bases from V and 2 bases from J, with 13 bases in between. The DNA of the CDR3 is TGTGCCTGGAGTGTAGCGGCAGTGGGACAAGAGACCCAGTACTTC. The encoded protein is CAWSVAAVGQETQYF.

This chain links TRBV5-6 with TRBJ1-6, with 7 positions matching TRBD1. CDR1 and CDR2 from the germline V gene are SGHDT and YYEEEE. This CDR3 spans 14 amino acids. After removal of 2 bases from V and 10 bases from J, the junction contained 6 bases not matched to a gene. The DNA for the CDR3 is TGTGCCAGCAGCTTATACAGGGGCCGCTCACCCCTCCACTTT. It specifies CASSLYRGRSPLHF.

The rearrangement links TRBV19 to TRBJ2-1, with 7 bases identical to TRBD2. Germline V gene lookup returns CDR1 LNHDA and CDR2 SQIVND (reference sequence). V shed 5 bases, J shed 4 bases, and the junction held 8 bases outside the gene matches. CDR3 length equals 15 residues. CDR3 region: CASSPTSATYNEQFF. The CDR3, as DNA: TGTGCCAGTAGTCCCACTAGCGCTACATACAATGAGCAGTTCTTC.

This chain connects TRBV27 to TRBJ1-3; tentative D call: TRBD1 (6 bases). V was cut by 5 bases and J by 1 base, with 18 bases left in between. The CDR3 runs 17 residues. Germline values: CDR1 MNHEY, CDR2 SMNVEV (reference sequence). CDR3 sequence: CASSPGTPRMSGNTIYF. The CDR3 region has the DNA TGTGCCAGCAGTCCCGGGACACCGCGGATGTCTGGAAACACCATATATTTT.

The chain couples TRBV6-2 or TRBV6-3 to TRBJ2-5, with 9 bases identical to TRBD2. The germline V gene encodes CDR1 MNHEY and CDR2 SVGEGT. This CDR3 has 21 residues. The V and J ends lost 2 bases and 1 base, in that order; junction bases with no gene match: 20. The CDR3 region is CASSYGPVSSGSNRLQETQYF. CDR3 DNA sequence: TGTGCCAGCAGTTACGGCCCAGTCAGTAGCGGGAGCAATCGTCTCCAAGAGACCCAGTACTTC.